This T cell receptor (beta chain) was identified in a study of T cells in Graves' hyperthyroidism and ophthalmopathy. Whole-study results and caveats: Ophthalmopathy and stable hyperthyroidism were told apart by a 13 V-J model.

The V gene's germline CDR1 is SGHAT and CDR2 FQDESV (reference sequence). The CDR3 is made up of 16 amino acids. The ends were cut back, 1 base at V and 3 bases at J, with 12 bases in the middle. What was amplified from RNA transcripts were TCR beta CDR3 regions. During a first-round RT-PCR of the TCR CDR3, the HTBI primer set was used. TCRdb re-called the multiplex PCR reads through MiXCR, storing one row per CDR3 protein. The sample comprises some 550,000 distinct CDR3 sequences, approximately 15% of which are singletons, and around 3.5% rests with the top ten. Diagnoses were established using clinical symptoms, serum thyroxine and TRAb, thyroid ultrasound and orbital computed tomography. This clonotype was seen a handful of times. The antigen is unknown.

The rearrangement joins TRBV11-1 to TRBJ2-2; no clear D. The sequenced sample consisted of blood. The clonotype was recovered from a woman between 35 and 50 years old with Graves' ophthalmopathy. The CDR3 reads CASSLESRLYTGELFF. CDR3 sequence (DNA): TGTGCCAGCAGCTTAGAGAGTCGTTTGTACACCGGGGAGCTGTTTTTT.